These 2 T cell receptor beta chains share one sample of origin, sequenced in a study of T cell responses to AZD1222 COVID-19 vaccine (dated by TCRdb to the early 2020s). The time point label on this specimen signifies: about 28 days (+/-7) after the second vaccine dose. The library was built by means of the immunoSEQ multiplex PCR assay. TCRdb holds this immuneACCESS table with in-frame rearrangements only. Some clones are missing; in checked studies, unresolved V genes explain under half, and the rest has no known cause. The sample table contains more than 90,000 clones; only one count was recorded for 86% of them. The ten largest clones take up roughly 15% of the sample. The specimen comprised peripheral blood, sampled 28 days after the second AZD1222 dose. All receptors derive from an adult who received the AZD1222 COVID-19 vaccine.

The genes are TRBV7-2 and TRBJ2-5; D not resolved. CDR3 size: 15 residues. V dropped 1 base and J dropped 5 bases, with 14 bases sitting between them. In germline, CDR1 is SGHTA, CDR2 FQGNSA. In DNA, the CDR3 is TGTGCCAGCAGCTTAGGAAATTCGGTTGGGGAGACCCAGTACTTC. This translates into CASSLGNSVGETQYF.

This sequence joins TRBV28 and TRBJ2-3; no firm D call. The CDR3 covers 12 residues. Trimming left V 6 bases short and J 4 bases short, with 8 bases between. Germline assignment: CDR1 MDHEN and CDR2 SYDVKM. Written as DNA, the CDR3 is TGTGCCAGCAGCTCTGGTCCAGATACGCAGTATTTT. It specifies CASSSGPDTQYF.